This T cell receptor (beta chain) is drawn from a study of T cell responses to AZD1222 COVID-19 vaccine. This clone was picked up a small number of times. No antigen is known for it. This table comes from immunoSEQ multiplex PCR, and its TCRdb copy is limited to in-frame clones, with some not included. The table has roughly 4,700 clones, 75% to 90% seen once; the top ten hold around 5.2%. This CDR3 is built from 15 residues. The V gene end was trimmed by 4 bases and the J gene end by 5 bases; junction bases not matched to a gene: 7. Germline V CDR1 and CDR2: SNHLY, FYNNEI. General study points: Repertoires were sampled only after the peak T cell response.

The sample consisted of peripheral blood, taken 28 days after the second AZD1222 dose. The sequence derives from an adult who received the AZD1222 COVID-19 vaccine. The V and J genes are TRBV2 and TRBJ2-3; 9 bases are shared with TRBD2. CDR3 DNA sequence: TGTGCCAGCAGTGTTGCGGGGGGGCCTATAGATACGCAGTATTTT. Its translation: CASSVAGGPIDTQYF.